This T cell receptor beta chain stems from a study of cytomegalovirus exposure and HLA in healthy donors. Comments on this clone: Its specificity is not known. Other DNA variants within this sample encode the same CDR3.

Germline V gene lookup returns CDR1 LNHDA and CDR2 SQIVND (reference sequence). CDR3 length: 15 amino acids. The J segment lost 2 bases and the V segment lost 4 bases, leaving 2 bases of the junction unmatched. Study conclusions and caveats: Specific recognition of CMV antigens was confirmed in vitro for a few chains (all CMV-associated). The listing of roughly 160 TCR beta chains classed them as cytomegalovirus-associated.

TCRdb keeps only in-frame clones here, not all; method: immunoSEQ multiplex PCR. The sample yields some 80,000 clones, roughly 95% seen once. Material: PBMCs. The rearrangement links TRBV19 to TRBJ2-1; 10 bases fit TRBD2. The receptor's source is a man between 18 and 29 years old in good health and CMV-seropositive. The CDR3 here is CASSRTSGTYNEQFF. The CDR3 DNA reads TGTGCCAGTAGTAGGACTAGCGGAACCTACAATGAGCAGTTCTTC.